This T cell receptor beta chain was sequenced in a study of T-cell reconstitution after alpha-beta-depleted transplantation in children. The germline gives CDR1 SSHAT, CDR2 FNYEAQ (reference sequence). The ends were cut back, 1 base at V and 2 bases at J, with 17 bases in the middle. This CDR3 contains 17 residues. Researchers prepared the TCRbeta library using unique molecular identifiers, the study reports. MiXCR, applied by TCRdb to the PCR reads, yields one record per CDR3 protein. The table lists 200,000 to 300,000 distinct CDR3 sequences, roughly 7.7% of them singletons. Findings and caveats of the study: As was reported, about two months after transplant, alpha-beta T cells came from several hundred expanded graft clones. After one year, T-cell counts and TCRbeta diversity mostly came from new T cells. TCRbeta diversity was high at day 60 in some patients (a result of surviving recipient T cells and thymic progenitors).

This clonotype was seen repeatedly, ten times or more. Its antigen is unknown. This specimen was PBMCs, mostly from graft donor cells, taken 180 days after TCRalphabeta/CD19-depleted stem cell transplant. The chain uses TRBV7-7 and TRBJ2-5, with D unresolved. The source is a male patient between 5 and 17 years old who had a stem cell transplant for acute lymphoblastic leukemia, so the T cells may come from the graft donor. The CDR3 DNA reads TGTGCCAGCAGCTTAGAACGCCGGTTAGGGAAGCAAGAGACCCAGTACTTC. Amino acid sequence: CASSLERRLGKQETQYF.